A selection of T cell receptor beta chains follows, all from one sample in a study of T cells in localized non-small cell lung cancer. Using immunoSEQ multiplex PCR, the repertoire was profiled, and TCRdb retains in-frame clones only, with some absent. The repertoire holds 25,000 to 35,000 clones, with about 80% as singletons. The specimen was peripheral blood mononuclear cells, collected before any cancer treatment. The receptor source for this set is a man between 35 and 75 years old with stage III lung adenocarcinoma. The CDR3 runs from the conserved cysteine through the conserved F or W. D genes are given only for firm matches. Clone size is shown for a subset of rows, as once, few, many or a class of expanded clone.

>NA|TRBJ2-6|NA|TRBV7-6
TGTGCCAGCAGCCGCAGGCTCAACACTGGGGCCAACGTCCTGACTTTC
CASSRRLNTGANVLTF
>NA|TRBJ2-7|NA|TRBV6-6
TGTGCCAGCACCCGATCGACGGCCTCCTACGAGCAGTACTTC
CASTRSTASYEQYF
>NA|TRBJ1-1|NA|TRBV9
TGTGCCAGCAGCGTAGGAGGTCCCACTGAAGCTTTCTTT
CASSVGGPTEAFF
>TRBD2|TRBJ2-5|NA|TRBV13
TGTGCCAGCAGCTCCGGACTAGCCGGAGAGACCCAGTACTTC
CASSSGLAGETQYF
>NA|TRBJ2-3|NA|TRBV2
TGTGCCAGCAGGACAGCTACTAGCACAGATACGCAGTATTTT
CASRTATSTDTQYF
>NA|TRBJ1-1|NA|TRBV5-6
TGTGCCAGCAGCTTGGTCGTTTTGGGGGGAGTGCCAGGGGCTTTCTTT
CASSLVVLGGVPGAFF
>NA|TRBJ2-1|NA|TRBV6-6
TGTGCCAGCAGTGCATATAATGAGCAGTTCTTC
CASSAYNEQFF
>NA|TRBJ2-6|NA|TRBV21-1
TGTGCCAGCAGCGTCCAAGGGGAGTCGGCTGGGGCCAACGTCCTGACTTTC
CASSVQGESAGANVLTF
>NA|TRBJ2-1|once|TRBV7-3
TGTGCCAGCAGCTTTACCACTAGTTCAGGCTACAATGAGCAGTTCTTC
CASSFTTSSGYNEQFF
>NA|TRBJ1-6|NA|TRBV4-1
TGCGCCAGCAGCCAAACAGGGCTCAGATCACCCCTCCACTTT
CASSQTGLRSPLHF
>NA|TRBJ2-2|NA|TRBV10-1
TGCGCCAGCAGCTCAGGCCGGCGGACCGGGGAGCTGTTTTTT
CASSSGRRTGELFF
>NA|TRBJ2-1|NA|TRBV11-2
TGTGCCAGCAGCTTAACGGCCATCAATGAGCAGTTCTTC
CASSLTAINEQFF
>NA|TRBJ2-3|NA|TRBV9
TGTGCCAGCAGCCCTCGCCCTGTCGGCCCCACAGATACGCAGTATTTT
CASSPRPVGPTDTQYF
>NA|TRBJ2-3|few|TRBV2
TGTGCCAGCAGTGTAGATACGCAGTATTTT
CASSVDTQYF
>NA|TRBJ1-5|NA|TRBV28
TGTGCCAGCAGATGGGTGAGTGGCAATCAGCCCCAGCATTTT
CASRWVSGNQPQHF
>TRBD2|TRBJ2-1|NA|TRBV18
TGTGCCAGCTCACCACCACGGACTAGCGGGGGATCCCACAATGAGCAGTTCTTC
CASSPPRTSGGSHNEQFF
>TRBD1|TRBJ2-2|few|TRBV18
TGTGCCAGCTCAGAATCGGGACAGTTCCACACCGGGGAGCTGTTTTTT
CASSESGQFHTGELFF